The entry below describes one TCR beta chain. Antigen unknown. The sample carries other DNA sequences with the same CDR3. TCRdb's table, derived via immunoSEQ multiplex PCR, lists solely in-frame clones and lacks some. The profile shows roughly 320,000 clones, over 75% of them singletons. The sample originates from a study of shared clonotypes between healthy human individuals. Study information: CD8 memory received one plate per donor, CD8 naive two, CD4 memory three and CD4 naive three. Whole-study findings and limits: Among the subsets, naive ones generally showed larger estimated richness than memory ones. Incompleteness in sorted-subset sequencing, despite large depth, was shown by rarefaction.

V shed 0 bases, J shed 5 bases, and the junction held 1 base outside the gene matches. Germline CDR1 is SGDLS and CDR2 is YYNGEE. This CDR3 is built from 13 residues. This receptor was identified in a man aged 18 to 29 in good health. Specimen: memory CD8+ T cells sorted from blood. Subset given: CD45RO+ cells pooled with CCR7-negative TemRA cells. The chain links TRBV9 to TRBJ1-1, with 7 nucleotides matching TRBD1. CDR3 nucleotide sequence: TGTGCCAGCAGCGTAGGGGGACAGACTGAAGCTTTCTTT. This encodes CASSVGGQTEAFF.